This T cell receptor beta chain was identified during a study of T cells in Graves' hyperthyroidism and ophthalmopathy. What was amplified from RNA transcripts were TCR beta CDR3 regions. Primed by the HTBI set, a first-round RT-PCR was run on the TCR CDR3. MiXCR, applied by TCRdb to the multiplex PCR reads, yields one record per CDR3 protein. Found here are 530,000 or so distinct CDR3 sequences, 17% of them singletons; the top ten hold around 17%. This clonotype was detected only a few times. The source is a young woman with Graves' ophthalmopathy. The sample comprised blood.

The CDR3 spells CASTEGGTEAFF. The CDR3 DNA sequence: TGTGCCAGCACCGAAGGGGGGACTGAAGCTTTCTTT. J is TRBJ1-1 and V is TRBV2; D is possibly TRBD1 (6 bases). The CDR3 spans 12 residues. Germline-derived CDR1 and CDR2 are SNHLY and FYNNEI. V was cut by 7 bases and J by 5 bases, with 11 bases left in between.